The clone carrying this TCR beta chain was seen at least ten times. The data were taken from a study of T-cell reconstitution after alpha-beta-depleted transplantation in children. The germline gives CDR1 SGHRS, CDR2 YFSETQ. J was trimmed by 1 base and V by 0 bases; bases with no gene match: 2. The CDR3 length is 15 residues. Researchers prepared the TCRbeta library using unique molecular identifiers, the study reports. MiXCR was run by TCRdb on the PCR reads, yielding one entry per CDR3 protein. Seen here are approximately 400,000 distinct CDR3 sequences, about 11% observed once, and the top ten hold roughly 5%.

The source was PBMCs from the stem cell graft donor, collected from the stem cell graft. The receptor comes from a human donor who donated a stem cell graft to a child with acute myeloid leukemia. This chain joins TRBV5-1 and TRBJ2-5; 8 nucleotides align to TRBD1. The CDR3 loop reads CASSLGDRGQETQYF. CDR3 sequence (DNA): TGCGCCAGCAGCTTGGGAGACAGGGGCCAAGAGACCCAGTACTTC.